The clone carrying this T cell receptor (beta chain) was detected only a few times. Antigen unknown. TCRB immunosequencing input was around 540 nanograms of biopsy DNA per sample. Data came from immunoSEQ multiplex PCR; TCRdb stores just in-frame clones and leaves some out. Of 12,000 or so clones listed, about three quarters are singletons. Time point indicated: neoterminal ileum biopsy at postoperative endoscopy, about 6 months after surgery. These data originate in a study of T cell repertoires in ileal Crohn's disease. Study-wide points: Compared with non-smokers, active smokers at surgery showed more clonal expansions.

CDR1 and CDR2 (germline): MNHEY, SVGAGI. Trimming took 7 bases from V and 0 from J; bases not matched to a gene: 6. This CDR3 region has 15 residues. The origin of this receptor is an adult with Crohn's disease. The J gene is TRBJ2-3, the V gene TRBV6-5, with 8 bases fitting TRBD2. The sample taken for sequencing was ileal tissue. The CDR3 nucleotides read TGTGCCAGCAAAATACTAGCGGTTAGCACAGATACGCAGTATTTT. Translating it yields CASKILAVSTDTQYF.